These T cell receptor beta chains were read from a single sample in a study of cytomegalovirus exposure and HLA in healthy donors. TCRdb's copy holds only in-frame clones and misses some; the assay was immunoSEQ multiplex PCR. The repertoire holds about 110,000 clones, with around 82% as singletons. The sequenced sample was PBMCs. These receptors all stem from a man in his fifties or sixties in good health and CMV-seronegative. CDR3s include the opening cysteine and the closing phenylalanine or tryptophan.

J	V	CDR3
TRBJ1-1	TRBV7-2	CASSLEGGDTEAFF
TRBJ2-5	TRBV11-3	CASSVGGEGETQYF
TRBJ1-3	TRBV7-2	CASSLGGSGGNTIYF
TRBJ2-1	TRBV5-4	CASSLRGPDEQFF
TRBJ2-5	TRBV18	CASSLSQGRQETQYF
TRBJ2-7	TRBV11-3	CASSSRTGGSEQYF
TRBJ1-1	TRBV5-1	CASSLLGVGDTEAFF
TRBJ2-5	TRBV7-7	CASSLDLSVGTQYF
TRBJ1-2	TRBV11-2	CASSLPTSNYGYTF
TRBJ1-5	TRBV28	CASTDPGTLRNQPQHF
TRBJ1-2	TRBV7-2	CASSFPQQGDSGYTF
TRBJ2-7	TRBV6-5	CASSYSTRGGHEQYF
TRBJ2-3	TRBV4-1	CASSQETTSGRTDTQYF
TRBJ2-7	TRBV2	CASRAGRDRALEQYF
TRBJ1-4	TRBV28	CASSGGAGRVGKLFF
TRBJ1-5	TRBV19	CASTRDRDRPQHF
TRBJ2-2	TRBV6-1	CASSEQGANTGELFF
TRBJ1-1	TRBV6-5	CASSRTQGLRTEAFF